Below are 30 T cell receptor beta chains sequenced from a single sample in a study of shared clonotypes between healthy human individuals. Sequencing used immunoSEQ multiplex PCR; TCRdb keeps in-frame clones, though not all of them. The table lists some 2,500,000 clones, roughly 93% of them singletons. The sample was naive CD4+ T cells from PBMCs. The subset was: CD45RA+ positively selected. Receptor source: a man between 18 and 35 years old in good health. Some clones in this sample may be carry-over from other donors' samples.

As regards this clone: The junction differs from germline at one of its ends, possibly a read error. V and J are TRBV7-9 and TRBJ1-5; D possibly corresponds to TRBD1 (5 bases). Germline CDR1 reads SEHNR; CDR2 reads FQNEAQ (reference sequence). The CDR3 totals 16 residues. CDR3 nucleotides: TGTGCCAGCAGCTTAGCTACCGGGACCGCGAATCGGCCCCAGCATTTT. It yields the protein CASSLATGTANRPQHF.

The chain combines TRBV5-4 with TRBJ2-3; perhaps TRBD2 as D (6 bases). V was shortened by 4 bases and J by 3 bases, with 12 bases between the two germline ends. CDR1 is SGHNT, CDR2 YYREEE, per germline (reference sequence). The CDR3 consists of 14 residues. CDR3 protein: CASSPPGLTDTQYF. The CDR3 region has the DNA TGTGCCAGCAGCCCTCCCGGACTAACAGATACGCAGTATTTT.

This clone has a single count. The CDR3 DNA sequence: TGTGCCAGCAGCTTCCGGACGGCACTGAACACCGGGGAGCTGTTTTTT. This sequence encodes CASSFRTALNTGELFF. V and J are TRBV7-9 and TRBJ2-2; D call uncertain. This CDR3 has 16 residues. V dropped 3 bases and J dropped 1 base, with 12 bases sitting between them. Germline V gene sequence: CDR1 SEHNR, CDR2 FQNEAQ (reference sequence).

The genes are TRBV9 and TRBJ1-3; TRBD1 might be the D (5 bases). Between the trimmed V and J ends, which lost 3 bases and 2 bases, there was a span of 12 bases. This CDR3 region has 15 residues. In germline, CDR1 is SGDLS, CDR2 YYNGEE. The CDR3 sequence is CASSALGTPGNTIYF. The CDR3 nucleotides read TGTGCCAGCAGCGCCTTAGGGACCCCTGGAAACACCATATATTTT.

The gene calls are TRBV7-2 and TRBJ2-5, with 7 bases matching TRBD1. This CDR3 is 14 amino acids long. V lost 5 bases to trimming and J lost 5 bases; unmatched junction nucleotides: 8. The V gene's germline CDR1 is SGHTA and CDR2 FQGNSA. The CDR3 bases are TGTGCCAGCAGCCAACGACAGGGTTGGGAGACCCAGTACTTC. Amino acid sequence: CASSQRQGWETQYF.

As to this clone: The sample holds other DNA sequences that translate to the same CDR3. The chain combines TRBV6-5 with TRBJ1-2, with 7 bases fitting TRBD1. The CDR3 covers 13 residues. After removal of 9 bases from V and 1 base from J, the junction contained 5 bases not matched to a gene. CDR1 MNHEY and CDR2 SVGAGI come from the germline V gene. CDR3 nucleotide sequence: TGTGCCAGTAAACAGGGGCTTAACTATGGCTACACCTTC. Its protein product is CASKQGLNYGYTF.

The CDR3 bases are TGCGCCAGCAGCCAGGAAGGGGATTACGAGCAGTACTTC. The encoded protein is CASSQEGDYEQYF. This chain connects TRBV4-1 to TRBJ2-7, with D perhaps TRBD1 (5 bases). The V gene lost 3 bases and the J gene lost 4 bases, with 10 bases spanning the gap. The length of the CDR3 is 13 residues. The V gene's germline CDR1 is MGHRA and CDR2 YSYEKL.

The chain recombines TRBV27 with TRBJ1-1; 8 bases agree with TRBD1. The V gene end was trimmed by 4 bases and the J gene end by 1 base; junction bases not matched to a gene: 2. CDR3 length: 14 residues. Germline loops: CDR1 MNHEY, CDR2 SMNVEV (reference sequence). The CDR3 loop is CASSYRGTNTEAFF. The CDR3 region has the DNA TGTGCCAGCAGTTACAGGGGGACGAACACTGAAGCTTTCTTT.

The chain employs TRBV19 and TRBJ1-5, with D unclear. Germline values: CDR1 LNHDA, CDR2 SQIVND (reference sequence). V shed 7 bases and J shed 0 bases, with 13 bases lying between them. The CDR3 extends over 15 amino acids. CDR3: CASTIRIYSNQPQHF. The CDR3 DNA reads TGTGCCAGTACGATAAGGATTTATAGCAATCAGCCCCAGCATTTT.

The chain joins TRBV21-1 to TRBJ2-1. TRBV21-1 is recorded as a pseudogene. This CDR3 spans 15 amino acids. The CDR3 protein is CASSKWDLIPNEQFF. The CDR3 nucleotides are TGTGCCAGCAGCAAATGGGATCTAATCCCTAATGAGCAGTTCTTC.

The DNA for the CDR3 is TGTGCCAGCAGCCCCGGAAACTTTAACACCATATATTTT. This codes for CASSPGNFNTIYF. J is TRBJ1-3 and V is TRBV7-2, with D hard to call. V gave up 5 bases and J gave up 7 bases, with 12 bases separating them. The CDR3 has 13 residues. CDR1 is SGHTA and CDR2 is FQGNSA in the germline V gene. Supplemented by reference TRBV7-2 and TRBJ1-3, the full variable domain reads GAGVSQSPSNKVTEKGKDVELRCDPISGHTALYWYRQSLGQGLEFLIYFQGNSAPDKSGLPSDRFSAERTGGSVSTLTIQRTQQEDSAVYLCASSPGNFNTIYFGEGSWLTVV.

The J gene is TRBJ1-2, the V gene TRBV10-3, with TRBD1 as a possible D gene (6 bases). V was shortened by 10 bases and J by 0 bases, with 12 bases between the two germline ends. In germline, CDR1 is ENHRY, CDR2 SYGVKD. This CDR3 is 13 amino acids long. The CDR3 loop is CATGQKANYGYTF. The DNA of the CDR3 is TGTGCCACCGGACAGAAAGCTAACTATGGCTACACCTTC.

To note about this clone: Other DNA sequences in this specimen translate into the identical CDR3. The CDR3 sequence is CASSVAPGTNYGYTF. As DNA, the CDR3 is TGTGCCAGCAGCGTAGCCCCGGGGACTAACTATGGCTACACCTTC. The chain couples TRBV9 to TRBJ1-2; D gene uncertain. Trimming stripped 0 bases from V and 0 bases from J, with 9 bases between. The CDR3 totals 15 residues. Looked up from germline, CDR1 is SGDLS and CDR2 is YYNGEE.

V is TRBV7-8 and J is TRBJ2-4; D is perhaps TRBD2 (6 bases). Trimming took 5 bases from V and 8 from J, leaving 16 bases between them. The CDR3 runs to 14 residues. Per the germline V gene, CDR1 is SGHVS and CDR2 is FQNEAQ. The CDR3 loop reads CASSPREWRDIQYF. In DNA, the CDR3 is TGTGCCAGCAGCCCCCGGGAGTGGAGAGACATTCAGTACTTC.

The chain carries TRBV27 and TRBJ2-4, with 13 bases matching TRBD2. Germline V gene sequence: CDR1 MNHEY, CDR2 SMNVEV (reference sequence). The CDR3 is 15 amino acids. V lost 5 bases and J lost 5; bases outside the gene matches: 3. The CDR3 protein is CASSKGLAGENIQYF. The CDR3 bases are TGTGCCAGCAGTAAAGGACTAGCGGGGGAAAACATTCAGTACTTC.

This chain joins TRBV18 and TRBJ2-1; D could derive from TRBD1 or TRBD2 (6 bases each). Trimming stripped 3 bases from V and 6 bases from J, with 18 bases between. The CDR3 loop spans 16 amino acids. Germline V gene sequence: CDR1 KGHSH, CDR2 LQKENI. In DNA, the CDR3 is TGTGCCAGCTCACCGTTATTACCCGGAGGGGGCAATGAGCAGTTCTTC. It encodes CASSPLLPGGGNEQFF.

This chain links TRBV12-5 with TRBJ1-2; D not resolved. CDR1 and CDR2 (germline): LGHNT, FRNRAP. CDR3 length: 15 amino acids. V lost 6 bases, J lost 9 bases, and 23 bases lay in between. As DNA, the CDR3 is TGTGCTAGTGGAAAACTGAGAAAGGGCGTTAATAGCTACACCTTC. It encodes CASGKLRKGVNSYTF. Full variable domain (rest looked up from reference TRBV12-5 and TRBJ1-2): DARVTQTPRHKVTEMGQEVTMRCQPILGHNTVFWYRQTMMQGLELLAYFRNRAPLDDSGMPKDRFSAEMPDATLATLKIQPSEPRDSAVYFCASGKLRKGVNSYTFGSGTRLTVV.

V usage is TRBV9 and J usage is TRBJ2-5; 7 bases line up with TRBD2. V lost 0 bases and J lost 4; bases outside the gene matches: 6. CDR1 is SGDLS, CDR2 YYNGEE, per germline. The CDR3 contains 15 residues. CDR3 sequence reads: CASSVGGGAPETQYF. CDR3 DNA: TGTGCCAGCAGCGTAGGGGGAGGGGCTCCAGAGACCCAGTACTTC. The full variable domain, completed using reference TRBV9 and TRBJ2-5, is DSGVTQTPKHLITATGQRVTLRCSPRSGDLSVYWYQQSLDQGLQFLIQYYNGEERAKGNILERFSAQQFPDLHSELNLSSLELGDSALYFCASSVGGGAPETQYFGPGTRLLVL.

In DNA form, the CDR3 reads TGTGCCAGCAGTCCGATGGACAGACCAAATCAGCCCCAGCATTTT. Protein sequence: CASSPMDRPNQPQHF. This chain links TRBV28 with TRBJ1-5; maybe TRBD1 (6 bases). Trimming cost V 5 bases and J 4 bases, with 15 bases left between them. This CDR3 comprises 15 residues. Germline V gene lookup returns CDR1 MDHEN and CDR2 SYDVKM. The full variable domain, rest sourced from reference TRBV28 and TRBJ1-5, is DVKVTQSSRYLVKRTGEKVFLECVQDMDHENMFWYRQDPGLGLRLIYFSYDVKMKEKGDIPEGYSVSREKKERFSLILESASTNQTSMYLCASSPMDRPNQPQHFGDGTRLSIL.

The chain carries TRBV7-8 and TRBJ2-3; TRBD2 aligns across 8 bases. Trimming took 2 bases from V and 2 from J; bases not matched to a gene: 6. The germline V gene encodes CDR1 SGHVS and CDR2 FQNEAQ. The CDR3 is 16 residues long. CDR3 bases: TGTGCCAGCAGCTTACTGGCGGGGGGCCTCACAGATACGCAGTATTTT. Translation gives CASSLLAGGLTDTQYF.

The rearrangement joins TRBV19 to TRBJ1-5; no clear D. Germline CDR1 and CDR2: LNHDA and SQIVND (reference sequence). The CDR3 totals 14 residues. V was pared by 3 bases and J by 3 bases, with 9 bases between. The CDR3 loop reads CASSIGRYNQPQHF. The CDR3 DNA reads as TGTGCCAGTAGTATTGGACGGTACAATCAGCCCCAGCATTTT. Looking up the rest from reference TRBV19 and TRBJ1-5 gives the full variable domain: DGGITQSPKYLFRKEGQNVTLSCEQNLNHDAMYWYRQDPGQGLRLIYYSQIVNDFQKGDIAEGYSVSREKKESFPLTVTSAQKNPTAFYLCASSIGRYNQPQHFGDGTRLSIL.

The chain recombines TRBV30 with TRBJ1-2, with D perhaps matching TRBD1 (6 bases). CDR3 size: 13 residues. V was clipped by 6 bases and J by 7 bases, with 18 bases between them. Germline CDR1 is GTSNPN and CDR2 is SVGIG (reference sequence). The CDR3 here is CACRRGGPFGYTF. CDR3 nucleotides: TGTGCCTGCCGACGGGGGGGCCCGTTTGGCTACACCTTC.

The chain uses TRBV28 and TRBJ1-5, with 9 nucleotides matching TRBD1. This CDR3 is built from 17 residues. Germline trimming cut 0 bases from V and 7 bases from J; bases unmatched to any gene: 10. CDR1 is MDHEN, CDR2 SYDVKM, per germline. The CDR3 DNA reads as TGTGCCAGCAGTTTATGGCGTACAGGGGGCGTTTGGCAGCCCCAGCATTTT. This encodes CASSLWRTGGVWQPQHF. Together with reference TRBV28 and TRBJ1-5, the CDR3 gives the full variable domain: DVKVTQSSRYLVKRTGEKVFLECVQDMDHENMFWYRQDPGLGLRLIYFSYDVKMKEKGDIPEGYSVSREKKERFSLILESASTNQTSMYLCASSLWRTGGVWQPQHFGDGTRLSIL.

This chain joins TRBV28 and TRBJ1-1, with a tentative D call TRBD1 (6 bases). The CDR3 consists of 12 residues. Germline-derived CDR1 and CDR2 are MDHEN and SYDVKM. Trimming pared 6 bases from V and 7 bases from J, leaving 12 bases between. As DNA, the CDR3 is TGTGCCAGCAGCCTAATGGACAGTGAAGCTTTCTTT. Translating it yields CASSLMDSEAFF.

The V gene is TRBV6-6, the J gene TRBJ2-2; TRBD2 might be the D (7 bases). Trimming removed 2 bases from V and 5 bases from J, with 9 bases in between. Germline CDR1 is MNHNY and CDR2 is SVGAGI (reference sequence). The CDR3 length is 14 residues. CDR3 sequence: CASSYEGGTGELFF. The CDR3, as DNA: TGTGCCAGCAGTTACGAGGGGGGGACCGGGGAGCTGTTTTTT.

Regarding this clone: One junction end disagrees with the germline gene, perhaps due to a read error. The chain employs TRBV28 and TRBJ2-1, with no clear D. This CDR3 has 12 amino acids. Germline V gene sequence: CDR1 MDHEN, CDR2 SYDVKM. In DNA, the CDR3 is TGTGCCAGCAGTCCGACGGGTCTTTCGAAGGTCTTC. This encodes CASSPTGLSKVF.

V and J are TRBV5-1 and TRBJ1-4, with D hard to call. The CDR3 runs to 15 residues. CDR1 SGHRS and CDR2 YFSETQ come from the germline V gene. The V gene lost 2 bases and the J gene lost 7 bases, with 15 bases spanning the gap. The CDR3 spells CASSLQTSWGEKLFF. For the CDR3, the DNA is TGCGCCAGCAGCTTACAGACTTCCTGGGGTGAAAAACTGTTTTTT. The full variable domain, completed using reference TRBV5-1 and TRBJ1-4, is KAGVTQTPRYLIKTRGQQVTLSCSPISGHRSVSWYQQTPGQGLQFLFEYFSETQRNKGNFPGRFSGRQFSNSRSEMNVSTLELGDSALYLCASSLQTSWGEKLFFGSGTQLSVL.

The V gene is TRBV9, the J gene TRBJ2-1; D perhaps matches TRBD2 (6 bases). The length of the CDR3 is 16 residues. From germline, CDR1 is SGDLS and CDR2 YYNGEE. V lost 0 bases, J lost 2 bases, and 12 bases lay in between. The CDR3 DNA is TGTGCCAGCAGCGTAGAACCGGGGGTGGCCTACAATGAGCAGTTCTTC. Amino acid sequence: CASSVEPGVAYNEQFF.

CDR3 in amino acids: CTSSRCGYTF. Written as DNA, the CDR3 is TGCACCAGCAGCCGTTGTGGCTACACCTTC. V usage is TRBV1 and J usage is TRBJ1-2. TRBV1 is labeled a pseudogene. This CDR3 has 10 amino acids.

The rearrangement joins TRBV29-1 to TRBJ2-3, with 9 bases identical to TRBD1. The CDR3 loop spans 14 amino acids. After removal of 1 base from V and 4 bases from J, the junction contained 3 bases not matched to a gene. CDR1 and CDR2 from the germline V gene are SQVTM and ANQGSEA. The chain's CDR3 is CSVEGTGVPDTQYF. CDR3 sequence (DNA): TGCAGCGTTGAAGGGACAGGGGTACCAGATACGCAGTATTTT.